Presented here are 20 T cell receptor beta chains from one specimen sequenced in a study of OX40 agonist ivuxolimab in advanced cancers. The data were produced by immunoSEQ multiplex PCR, yet TCRdb's version contains in-frame clones alone and is incomplete. The table shows under 70,000 clones, with roughly nine tenths occurring only once. The sample in question was CD4+ or CD8+ T cells sorted from blood, obtained in a trial of the OX40 agonist ivuxolimab. These receptors came from an adult with an advanced solid tumor such as melanoma, head and neck, liver or kidney cancer.

The chain employs TRBV7-8 and TRBJ2-2; 7 bases match TRBD2. Unmatched junction bases numbered 7, after V lost 4 bases and J lost 5 bases. The germline gives CDR1 SGHVS, CDR2 FQNEAQ. CDR3 length: 15 amino acids. CDR3 sequence (DNA): TGTGCCAGCAGCTCCCGGGACGGGGGGACCGGGGAGCTGTTTTTT. Its translation: CASSSRDGGTGELFF. Together with reference TRBV7-8 and TRBJ2-2, the CDR3 gives the full variable domain: GAGVSQSPRYKVAKRGQDVALRCDPISGHVSLFWYQQALGQGPEFLTYFQNEAQLDKSGLPSDRFFAERPEGSVSTLKIQRTQQEDSAVYLCASSSRDGGTGELFFGEGSRLTVL.

V gene TRBV18 combines with J gene TRBJ2-5; D is possibly TRBD2 (5 bases). V was shortened by 2 bases and J by 4 bases, with 11 bases between the two germline ends. The V gene's germline CDR1 is KGHSH and CDR2 LQKENI. The CDR3 is 14 residues long. CDR3 sequence: CASSPRELGETQYF. DNA for the CDR3: TGTGCCAGCTCACCAAGGGAGTTGGGAGAGACCCAGTACTTC.

The chain joins TRBV19 to TRBJ1-2; 11 nucleotides align to TRBD1. The V and J ends lost 3 bases and 3 bases, in that order; junction bases with no gene match: 9. The CDR3 consists of 17 residues. Per germline, CDR1 LNHDA and CDR2 SQIVND (reference sequence). In nucleotides, the CDR3 is TGTGCCAGTAGTATCGGGACAGGGGGATGGCTCGACTATGGCTACACCTTC. Translated: CASSIGTGGWLDYGYTF.

The gene calls are TRBV10-3 and TRBJ2-3; 12 positions agree with TRBD2. Per germline, CDR1 ENHRY and CDR2 SYGVKD. The length of the CDR3 is 15 residues. After removal of 7 bases from V and 6 bases from J, the junction contained 8 bases not matched to a gene. CDR3 sequence reads: CAITATSGSLDTQYF. As DNA, the CDR3 is TGTGCCATCACGGCGACTAGCGGGAGTTTGGATACGCAGTATTTT.

As regards this clone: Other DNA sequences in this specimen translate into the identical CDR3. The chain has TRBV7-2 and TRBJ2-7; D unclear. The germline V and J ends were trimmed by 5 bases and 4 bases, with 6 bases remaining between them. The CDR3 covers 11 residues. Germline V gene sequence: CDR1 SGHTA, CDR2 FQGNSA. CDR3 amino acids: CASSLYYEQYF. In DNA, the CDR3 is TGTGCCAGCAGCCTTTATTACGAGCAGTACTTC.

The rearrangement uses TRBV10-1 and TRBJ2-1; no clear D. The CDR3 sequence is 14 residues long. With 2 bases removed from V and 6 bases from J, the gap between germline ends came to 11 bases. Germline V gene sequence: CDR1 WNHNN, CDR2 SYGVQD (reference sequence). CDR3 sequence: CASSETSGINEQFF. In nucleotides, the CDR3 is TGCGCCAGCAGTGAGACGTCCGGAATCAATGAGCAGTTCTTC.

The chain employs TRBV19 and TRBJ2-1, with TRBD2 matching 10 bases. The CDR3 totals 14 residues. J gave up 5 bases and V 5 bases, and 3 bases lay outside the gene matches. The germline V gene has CDR1 LNHDA and CDR2 SQIVND (reference sequence). Here the CDR3 reads CASSVLAGDNEQFF. The CDR3 bases are TGTGCCAGTAGTGTCCTAGCGGGAGACAATGAGCAGTTCTTC.

This clone was seen only a few times. The chain is built from TRBV4-3 and TRBJ2-3; 14 nucleotides align to TRBD2. The CDR3 length is 20 residues. V was pared by 0 bases and J by 0 bases, with 8 bases of the junction left unmatched. The germline V gene encodes CDR1 LGHNA and CDR2 YSLEER. As DNA, the CDR3 is TGCGCCAGCAGCCAAGATCTACGGACTAGCGGGAGGACAAGCACAGATACGCAGTATTTT. It codes for CASSQDLRTSGRTSTDTQYF.

V usage is TRBV29-1 and J usage is TRBJ1-1; no reliable D call. The CDR3 contains 13 residues. Trimming stripped 4 bases from V and 6 bases from J, with 15 bases between. CDR1 SQVTM and CDR2 ANQGSEA come from the germline V gene. CDR3 bases: TGCAGCGTTGGCGGGCCCTCACACGCTGAAGCTTTCTTT. This translates into CSVGGPSHAEAFF.

V gene TRBV7-9 combines with J gene TRBJ2-1; the D is unclear. The V end lost 2 bases, the J end lost 9 bases, and 8 bases lay between the germline ends. CDR1 SEHNR and CDR2 FQNEAQ come from the germline V gene (reference sequence). The CDR3 has 12 residues. This CDR3 reads CASSLKQSEQFF. In nucleotides, the CDR3 is TGTGCCAGCAGCTTAAAACAGTCTGAGCAGTTCTTC. Together with reference TRBV7-9 and TRBJ2-1, the CDR3 gives the full variable domain: DTGVSQNPRHKITKRGQNVTFRCDPISEHNRLYWYRQTLGQGPEFLTYFQNEAQLEKSRLLSDRFSAERPKGSFSTLEIQRTEQGDSAMYLCASSLKQSEQFFGPGTRLTVL.

This CDR3 reads CASSLKRASGANVLTF. The CDR3, as DNA: TGCGCCAGCAGCTTGAAAAGGGCCTCTGGGGCCAACGTCCTGACTTTC. The chain links TRBV5-1 to TRBJ2-6, with D hard to call. The germline V and J ends were trimmed by 1 base and 0 bases, with 8 bases remaining between them. The CDR3 runs to 16 residues. CDR1 and CDR2 (germline): SGHRS, YFSETQ.

This clone appeared a single time. The genes are TRBV5-5 and TRBJ1-5, with TRBD1 identical over 9 bases. Germline loops: CDR1 SGHKS, CDR2 YYEKEE (reference sequence). The V gene end was trimmed by 0 bases and the J gene end by 2 bases; junction bases not matched to a gene: 0. This CDR3 is built from 15 residues. Written as DNA, the CDR3 is TGTGCCAGCAGCTTGGGACAGGGGGGCAATCAGCCCCAGCATTTT. Protein: CASSLGQGGNQPQHF.

The chain links TRBV4-1 to TRBJ1-5; 9 bases agree with TRBD1. Germline V CDR1 and CDR2: MGHRA, YSYEKL. Germline trimming cut 0 bases from V and 2 bases from J; bases unmatched to any gene: 14. The CDR3 extends over 20 amino acids. CDR3 in DNA: TGCGCCAGCAGCCAAGATCCTAGACAGGGGGGGTTTGGCCGCAATCAGCCCCAGCATTTT. It encodes CASSQDPRQGGFGRNQPQHF.

The rearrangement uses TRBV5-4 and TRBJ2-3; 9 positions match TRBD2. The CDR3 consists of 17 residues. CDR1 is SGHNT and CDR2 is YYREEE in the germline V gene (reference sequence). Losses at the gene ends were 0 bases for V and 3 bases for J; bases not matched to a gene: 8. The CDR3 bases are TGTGCCAGCAGCTTGGTTAGGTCTAGCGGGATTACAGATACGCAGTATTTT. Translating gives CASSLVRSSGITDTQYF. Complete variable domain (other parts from reference TRBV5-4 and TRBJ2-3): ETGVTQSPTHLIKTRGQQVTLRCSSQSGHNTVSWYQQALGQGPQFIFQYYREEENGRGNFPPRFSGLQFPNYSSELNVNALELDDSALYLCASSLVRSSGITDTQYFGPGTRLTVL.

The rearrangement uses TRBV7-2 and TRBJ2-7, with 9 bases fitting TRBD2. The germline gives CDR1 SGHTA, CDR2 FQGNSA. The CDR3 consists of 16 residues. After removal of 8 bases from V and 5 bases from J, the junction contained 16 bases not matched to a gene. CDR3 amino acids: CASRPWAGGPVDEQYF. CDR3 nucleotides: TGTGCCAGCCGCCCCTGGGCGGGAGGGCCGGTCGACGAGCAGTACTTC.

The DNA of the CDR3 is TGTGCCAGCAGTTTAATCGGAGAGACCCAGTACTTC. This codes for CASSLIGETQYF. The chain couples TRBV28 to TRBJ2-5; D remains unclear. This CDR3 contains 12 residues. Trimming took off 2 bases at V and 4 bases at J, with 5 bases between the two ends. Per germline, CDR1 MDHEN and CDR2 SYDVKM.

The CDR3 reads CASSVRDRGKGNDGYTF. The CDR3 DNA is TGTGCCAGCAGCGTCCGGGACAGGGGAAAAGGGAATGATGGCTACACCTTC. V gene TRBV5-4 combines with J gene TRBJ1-2; TRBD1 matches 10 bases. The CDR3 covers 17 residues. In germline, CDR1 is SGHNT, CDR2 YYREEE (reference sequence). Trimming took 4 bases from V and 6 from J; bases not matched to a gene: 15.

Here the CDR3 DNA reads TGTGCCAGCAGCTTAGGAGGCGACCAGGCAGAGACCCAGTACTTC. This encodes CASSLGGDQAETQYF. This chain uses TRBV7-2 with TRBJ2-5; no reliable D call. V lost 1 base to trimming and J lost 4 bases, with 13 bases between them. Germline CDR1 and CDR2: SGHTA and FQGNSA. CDR3 length: 15 amino acids.

The chain recombines TRBV10-3 with TRBJ2-5; TRBD1 matches 10 bases. The DNA end is more similar to TRBJ2-7, so the J call may be wrong. CDR1 and CDR2 from the germline V gene are ENHRY and SYGVKD. The CDR3 length is 14 residues. CDR3 sequence: CATWTGGSSYEQYF. DNA of the CDR3: TGTGCCACCTGGACAGGGGGATCCTCCTACGAGCAGTACTTC.

This clone was observed a few times. The V gene is TRBV19, the J gene TRBJ1-5; no clear D gene. The germline gives CDR1 LNHDA, CDR2 SQIVND (reference sequence). Trimming removed 3 bases at V and 6 bases at J, with 6 bases between. This CDR3 region has 12 residues. The CDR3, as DNA: TGTGCCAGTAGTATGATAAGTCAGCCCCAGCATTTT. It is translated as CASSMISQPQHF.